This note documents a single TCR beta chain sequence. This specimen comes from a study of control samples from healthy donors and cancer patients. Data came from immunoSEQ multiplex PCR; TCRdb stores just in-frame clones and leaves some out. Among about 98,000 clones listed, about four fifths were seen once. With V trimmed by 10 bases and J by 1 base, 11 bases remained unmatched. Germline V CDR1 and CDR2: MRHNA, SNTAGT. The CDR3 consists of 15 residues. The sequencing input was blood. The TCR was taken from a man aged 55 to 70 in good health. This sequence joins TRBV6-4 and TRBJ2-3, with 7 bases that match TRBD2. CDR3 nucleotides: TGTGCCACCCGCGAAACGGGGGGTCGCACAGATACGCAGTATTTT. Its protein product is CATRETGGRTDTQYF.